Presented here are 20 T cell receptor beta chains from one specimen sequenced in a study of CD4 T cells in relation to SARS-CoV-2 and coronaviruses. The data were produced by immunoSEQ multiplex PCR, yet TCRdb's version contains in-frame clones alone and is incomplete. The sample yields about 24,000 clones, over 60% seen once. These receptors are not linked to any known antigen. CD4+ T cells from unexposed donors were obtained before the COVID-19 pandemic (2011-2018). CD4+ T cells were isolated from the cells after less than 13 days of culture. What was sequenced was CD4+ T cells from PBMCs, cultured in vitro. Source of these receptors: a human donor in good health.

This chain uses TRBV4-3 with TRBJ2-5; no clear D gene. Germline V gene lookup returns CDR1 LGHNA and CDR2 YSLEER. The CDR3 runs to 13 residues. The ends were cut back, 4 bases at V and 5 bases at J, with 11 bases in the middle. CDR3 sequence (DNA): TGCGCCAGCAGCCGCCTCCCCGGGGAGACCCAGTACTTC. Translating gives CASSRLPGETQYF.

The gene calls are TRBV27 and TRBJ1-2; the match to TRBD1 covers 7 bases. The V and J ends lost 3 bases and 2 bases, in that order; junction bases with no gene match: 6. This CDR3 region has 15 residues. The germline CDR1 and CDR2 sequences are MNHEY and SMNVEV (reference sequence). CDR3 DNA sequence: TGTGCCAGCAGTTTCGGGGCAGGGGGAAACTATGGCTACACCTTC. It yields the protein CASSFGAGGNYGYTF.

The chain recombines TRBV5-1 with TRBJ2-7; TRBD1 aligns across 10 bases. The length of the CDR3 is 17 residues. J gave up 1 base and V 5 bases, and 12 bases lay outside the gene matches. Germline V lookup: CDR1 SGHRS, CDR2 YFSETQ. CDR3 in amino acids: CASSRSPGTGASYEQYF. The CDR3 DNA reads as TGCGCCAGCAGTCGCTCCCCAGGGACAGGGGCTTCCTACGAGCAGTACTTC. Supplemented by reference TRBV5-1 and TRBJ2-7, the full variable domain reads KAGVTQTPRYLIKTRGQQVTLSCSPISGHRSVSWYQQTPGQGLQFLFEYFSETQRNKGNFPGRFSGRQFSNSRSEMNVSTLELGDSALYLCASSRSPGTGASYEQYFGPGTRLTVT.

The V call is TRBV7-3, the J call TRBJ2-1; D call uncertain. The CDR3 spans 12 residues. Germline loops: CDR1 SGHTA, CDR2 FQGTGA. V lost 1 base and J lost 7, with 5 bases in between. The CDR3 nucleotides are TGTGCCAGCAGCTTAAACGGGAATGAGCAGTTCTTC. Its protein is CASSLNGNEQFF.

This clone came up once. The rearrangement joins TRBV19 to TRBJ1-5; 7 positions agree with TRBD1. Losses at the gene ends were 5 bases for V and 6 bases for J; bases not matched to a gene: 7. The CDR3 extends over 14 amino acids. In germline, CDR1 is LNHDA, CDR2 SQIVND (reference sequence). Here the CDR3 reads CASSSGTDGQPQHF. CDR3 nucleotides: TGTGCCAGTAGTTCCGGGACAGATGGTCAGCCCCAGCATTTT. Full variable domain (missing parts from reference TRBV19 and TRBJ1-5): DGGITQSPKYLFRKEGQNVTLSCEQNLNHDAMYWYRQDPGQGLRLIYYSQIVNDFQKGDIAEGYSVSREKKESFPLTVTSAQKNPTAFYLCASSSGTDGQPQHFGDGTRLSIL.

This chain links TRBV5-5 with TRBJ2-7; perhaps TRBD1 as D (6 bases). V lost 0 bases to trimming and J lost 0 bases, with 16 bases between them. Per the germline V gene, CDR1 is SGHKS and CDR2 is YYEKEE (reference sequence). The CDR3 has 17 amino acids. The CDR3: CASSLGQAAINSYEQYF. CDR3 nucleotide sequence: TGTGCCAGCAGCTTGGGACAGGCCGCGATAAACTCCTACGAGCAGTACTTC.

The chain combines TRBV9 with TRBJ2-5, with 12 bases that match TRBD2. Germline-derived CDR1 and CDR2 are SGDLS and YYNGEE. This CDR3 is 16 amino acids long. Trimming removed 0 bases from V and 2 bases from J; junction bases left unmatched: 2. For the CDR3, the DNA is TGTGCCAGCAGCGTAGGGACTAGCGGGGCACAAGAGACCCAGTACTTC. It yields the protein CASSVGTSGAQETQYF.

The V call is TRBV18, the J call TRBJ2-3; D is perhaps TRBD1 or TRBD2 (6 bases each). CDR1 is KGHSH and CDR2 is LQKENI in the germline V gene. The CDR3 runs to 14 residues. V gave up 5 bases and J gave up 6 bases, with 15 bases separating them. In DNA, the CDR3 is TGTGCCAGCTCAAAGGGGGGCGAATGGGATACGCAGTATTTT. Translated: CASSKGGEWDTQYF.

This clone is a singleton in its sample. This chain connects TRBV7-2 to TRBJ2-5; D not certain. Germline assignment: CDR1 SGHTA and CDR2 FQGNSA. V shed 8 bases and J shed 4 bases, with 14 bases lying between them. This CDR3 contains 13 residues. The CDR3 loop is CASSASLVETQYF. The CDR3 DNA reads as TGTGCCAGCTCGGCCTCCCTGGTAGAGACCCAGTACTTC.

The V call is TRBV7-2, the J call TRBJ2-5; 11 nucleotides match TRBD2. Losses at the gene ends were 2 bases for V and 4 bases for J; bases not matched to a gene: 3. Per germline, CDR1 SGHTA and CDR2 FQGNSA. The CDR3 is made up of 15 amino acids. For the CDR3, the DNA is TGTGCCAGCAGCTTATGGCTAGCGGGAGGAGAGACCCAGTACTTC. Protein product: CASSLWLAGGETQYF.

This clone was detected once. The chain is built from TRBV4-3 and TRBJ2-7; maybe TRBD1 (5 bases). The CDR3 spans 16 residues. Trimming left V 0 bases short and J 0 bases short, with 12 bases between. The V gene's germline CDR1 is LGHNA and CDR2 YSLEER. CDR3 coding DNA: TGCGCCAGCAGCCAAGATCCCCTTAGGGGCTCCTACGAGCAGTACTTC. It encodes CASSQDPLRGSYEQYF.

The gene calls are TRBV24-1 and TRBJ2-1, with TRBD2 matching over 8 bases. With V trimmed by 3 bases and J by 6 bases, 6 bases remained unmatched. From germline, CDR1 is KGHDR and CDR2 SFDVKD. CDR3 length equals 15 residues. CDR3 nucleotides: TGTGCCACCAGTGATACAACTAGCGGAGCCAATGAGCAGTTCTTC. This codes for CATSDTTSGANEQFF.

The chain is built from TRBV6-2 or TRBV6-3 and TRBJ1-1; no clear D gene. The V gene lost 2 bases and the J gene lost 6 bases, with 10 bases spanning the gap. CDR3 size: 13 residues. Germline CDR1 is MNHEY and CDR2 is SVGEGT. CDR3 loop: CASSYHVGSEAFF. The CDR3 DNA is TGTGCCAGCAGTTACCACGTAGGGTCTGAAGCTTTCTTT.

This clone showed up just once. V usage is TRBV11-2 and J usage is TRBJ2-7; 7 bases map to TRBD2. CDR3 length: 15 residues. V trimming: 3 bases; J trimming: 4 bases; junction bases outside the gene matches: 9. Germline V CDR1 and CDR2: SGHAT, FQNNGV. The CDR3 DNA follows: TGTGCCAGCAGCTTTGGGGCGGGAGTGTCGTACGAGCAGTACTTC. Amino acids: CASSFGAGVSYEQYF.

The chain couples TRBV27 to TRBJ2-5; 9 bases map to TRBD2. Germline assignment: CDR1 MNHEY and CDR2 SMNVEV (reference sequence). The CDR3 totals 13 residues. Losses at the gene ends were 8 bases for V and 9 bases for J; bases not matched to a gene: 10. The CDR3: CASGGTSLSSQYF. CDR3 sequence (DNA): TGTGCCAGCGGAGGGACTAGCCTTTCGTCCCAGTACTTC.

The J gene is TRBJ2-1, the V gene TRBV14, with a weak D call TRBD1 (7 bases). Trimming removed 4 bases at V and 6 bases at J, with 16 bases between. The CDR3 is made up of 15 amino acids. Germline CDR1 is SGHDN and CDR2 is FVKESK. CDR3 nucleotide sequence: TGTGCCAGCAGCCCCAGGGGGGCAGGGGTCAATGAGCAGTTCTTC. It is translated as CASSPRGAGVNEQFF.

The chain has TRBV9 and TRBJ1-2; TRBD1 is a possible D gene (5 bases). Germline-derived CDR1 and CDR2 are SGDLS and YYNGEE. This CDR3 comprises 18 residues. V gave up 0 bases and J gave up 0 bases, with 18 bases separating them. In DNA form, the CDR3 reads TGTGCCAGCAGCGTAGAGAGTAGGATGACAGCATCTAACTATGGCTACACCTTC. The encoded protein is CASSVESRMTASNYGYTF. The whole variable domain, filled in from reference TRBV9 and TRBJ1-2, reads DSGVTQTPKHLITATGQRVTLRCSPRSGDLSVYWYQQSLDQGLQFLIQYYNGEERAKGNILERFSAQQFPDLHSELNLSSLELGDSALYFCASSVESRMTASNYGYTFGSGTRLTVV.

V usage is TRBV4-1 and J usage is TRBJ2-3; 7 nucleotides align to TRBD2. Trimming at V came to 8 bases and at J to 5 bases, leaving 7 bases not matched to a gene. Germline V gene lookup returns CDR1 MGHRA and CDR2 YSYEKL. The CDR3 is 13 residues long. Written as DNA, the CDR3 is TGCGCCAGCGGCGGGGAGGGCCGAGATACGCAGTATTTT. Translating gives CASGGEGRDTQYF.

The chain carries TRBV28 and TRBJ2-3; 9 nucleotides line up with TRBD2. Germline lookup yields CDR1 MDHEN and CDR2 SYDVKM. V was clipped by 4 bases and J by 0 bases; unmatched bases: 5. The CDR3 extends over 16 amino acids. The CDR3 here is CASSSHSGGSTDTQYF. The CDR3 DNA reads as TGTGCCAGCAGTTCCCATAGCGGGGGCAGCACAGATACGCAGTATTTT.

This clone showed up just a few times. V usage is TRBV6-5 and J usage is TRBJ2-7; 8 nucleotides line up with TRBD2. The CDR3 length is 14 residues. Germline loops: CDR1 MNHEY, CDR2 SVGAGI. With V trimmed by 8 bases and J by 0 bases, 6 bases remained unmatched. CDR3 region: CASAGLEVSYEQYF. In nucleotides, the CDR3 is TGTGCCAGCGCGGGACTAGAGGTCTCCTACGAGCAGTACTTC.